A selection of T cell receptor beta chains follows, all from one sample in a study of blood T cells in healthy people across ages. One entry per CDR3 protein, called by TCRdb with MiXCR from the 5' RACE reads. The profile shows 800,000 or so distinct CDR3 sequences, around two thirds of them singletons. Input material: blood. Every receptor here comes from a man under 40 in good health. CDR3s include the opening cysteine and the closing phenylalanine or tryptophan. D genes are given only for firm matches. Clone size, where shown, is once, few, many, or a class for clones that have expanded.

NA,TRBD1,TRBJ2-1,TRBV2,CASLNYGTGIGSYNEQFF
many,NA,TRBJ2-7,TRBV7-9,CASSLTYEQYF
NA,NA,TRBJ2-4,TRBV6-2/TRBV6-3,CASSYSNSVDIQYF
NA,TRBD1,TRBJ2-6,TRBV5-5,CASSKDTPGQQRAGANVLTF
NA,TRBD2,TRBJ2-5,TRBV11-2,CASSLVPLAGGLETQYF
NA,TRBD2,TRBJ2-7,TRBV27,CASSFLGLAGGPVPYEQYF
NA,NA,TRBJ1-1,TRBV6-2/TRBV6-3,CASSWQMNTEAFF
NA,NA,TRBJ1-6,TRBV20-1,CSATLGSPLHF
NA,NA,TRBJ2-1,TRBV28,CASSFRGPSSYNEQFF
NA,NA,TRBJ2-1,TRBV4-3,CASSQEAGAGYNEQFF
NA,TRBD1,TRBJ2-3,TRBV5-5,CASSGDRGPSDTQYF
NA,NA,TRBJ2-3,TRBV28,CASSSRFGTDTQYF
NA,NA,TRBJ2-4,TRBV27,CASSLSPGGGAGNIQYF
NA,TRBD2,TRBJ2-5,TRBV3-1,CAGSSEVAGQETQYF
once,TRBD2,TRBJ2-1,TRBV9,CASSGTGTSGDNEQFF
NA,NA,TRBJ2-1,TRBV21-1,CASSVWGANNEQFF
NA,NA,TRBJ2-4,TRBV28,CASSLAGFAIQYF
NA,TRBD1,TRBJ2-2,TRBV10-3,CAITTGTGNGELFF
few,TRBD2,TRBJ2-1,TRBV4-3,CASSQDRGGGYYNEQFF
NA,TRBD1,TRBJ1-5,TRBV6-2/TRBV6-3,CASSYGQGVLQPQHF
few,NA,TRBJ2-1,TRBV4-2,CASSQEWGAGEFF
NA,NA,TRBJ2-1,TRBV2,CASSVGRVSEQFF
NA,NA,TRBJ1-4,TRBV7-9,CACSPPTNEKLFF
NA,NA,TRBJ2-6,TRBV28,CASKLAREASGANVLTF
NA,TRBD1,NA,TRBV4-2,CASSQVAGQGAYEQYF
NA,NA,TRBJ2-2,TRBV4-3,CASSQAWGNTGELFF
NA,NA,TRBJ2-1,TRBV7-3,CASSSQTGAYNEQFF
NA,NA,TRBJ1-1,TRBV5-1,CASSWGAPPKAEAFF